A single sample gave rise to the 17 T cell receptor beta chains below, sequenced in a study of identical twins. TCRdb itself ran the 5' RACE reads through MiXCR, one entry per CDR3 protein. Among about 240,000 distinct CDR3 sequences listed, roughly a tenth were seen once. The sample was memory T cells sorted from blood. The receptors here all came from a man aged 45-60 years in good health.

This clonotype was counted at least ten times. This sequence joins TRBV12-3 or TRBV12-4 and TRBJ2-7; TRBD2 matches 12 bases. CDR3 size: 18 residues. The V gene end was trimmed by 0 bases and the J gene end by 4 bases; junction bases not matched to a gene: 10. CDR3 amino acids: CASSLAGTSGHEVYEQYF. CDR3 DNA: TGTGCCAGCAGTTTAGCCGGGACTAGCGGGCATGAAGTGTACGAGCAGTACTTC.

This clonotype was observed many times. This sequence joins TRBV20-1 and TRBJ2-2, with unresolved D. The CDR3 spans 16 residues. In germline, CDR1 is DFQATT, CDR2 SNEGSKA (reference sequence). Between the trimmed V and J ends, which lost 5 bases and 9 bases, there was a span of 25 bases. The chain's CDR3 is CSAPSPTSRLARELFF. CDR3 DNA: TGCAGTGCTCCCTCTCCGACGAGTAGATTAGCCCGGGAGCTGTTTTTT.

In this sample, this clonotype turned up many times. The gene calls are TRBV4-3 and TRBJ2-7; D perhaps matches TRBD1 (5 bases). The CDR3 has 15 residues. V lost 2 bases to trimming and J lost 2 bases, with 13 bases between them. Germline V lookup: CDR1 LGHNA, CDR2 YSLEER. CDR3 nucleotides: TGCGCCAGCAGCCAAACCCCCGGCAGGGCCTACGAGCAGTACTTC. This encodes CASSQTPGRAYEQYF.

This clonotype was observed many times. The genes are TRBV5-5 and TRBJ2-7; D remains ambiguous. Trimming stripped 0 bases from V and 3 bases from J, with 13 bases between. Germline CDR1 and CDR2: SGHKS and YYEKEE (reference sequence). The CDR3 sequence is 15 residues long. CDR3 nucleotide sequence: TGTGCCAGCAGCTTGGATGGCAACCTCGTCTACGAGCAGTACTTC. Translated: CASSLDGNLVYEQYF.

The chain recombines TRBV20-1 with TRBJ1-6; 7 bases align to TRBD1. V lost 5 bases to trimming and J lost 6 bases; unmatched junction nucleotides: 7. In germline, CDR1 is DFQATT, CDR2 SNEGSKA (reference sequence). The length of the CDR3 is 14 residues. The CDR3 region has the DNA TGCAGTGCTCAGGGGACAGTACCTAATTCACCCCTCCACTTT. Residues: CSAQGTVPNSPLHF.

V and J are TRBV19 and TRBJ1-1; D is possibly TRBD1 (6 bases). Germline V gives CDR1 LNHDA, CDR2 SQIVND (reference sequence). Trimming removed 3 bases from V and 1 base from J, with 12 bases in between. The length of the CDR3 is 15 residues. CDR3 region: CASSIAPQGNTEAFF. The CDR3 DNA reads TGTGCCAGTAGTATCGCCCCACAGGGGAACACTGAAGCTTTCTTT.

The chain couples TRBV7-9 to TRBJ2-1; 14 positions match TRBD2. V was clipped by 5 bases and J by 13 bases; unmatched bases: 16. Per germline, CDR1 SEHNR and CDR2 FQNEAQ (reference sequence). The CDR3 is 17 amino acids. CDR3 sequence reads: CASSPPTGTSGSLIQFF. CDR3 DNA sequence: TGTGCCAGCAGCCCCCCTACCGGGACTAGCGGGAGCCTAATCCAGTTCTTC.

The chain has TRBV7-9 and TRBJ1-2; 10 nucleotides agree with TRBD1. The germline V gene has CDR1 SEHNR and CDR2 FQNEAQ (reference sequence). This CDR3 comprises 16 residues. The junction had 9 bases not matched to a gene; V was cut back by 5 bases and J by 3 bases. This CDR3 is CASSRTQTGGDYGYTF. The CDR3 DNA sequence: TGTGCCAGCAGCCGAACTCAGACAGGGGGCGACTATGGCTACACCTTC.

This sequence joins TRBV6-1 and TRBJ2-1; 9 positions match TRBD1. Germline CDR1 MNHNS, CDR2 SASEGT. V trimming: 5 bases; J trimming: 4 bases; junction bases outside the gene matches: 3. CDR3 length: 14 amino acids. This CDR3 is CASSTQGAYNEQFF. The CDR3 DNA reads TGTGCCAGCAGTACACAGGGGGCTTACAATGAGCAGTTCTTC.

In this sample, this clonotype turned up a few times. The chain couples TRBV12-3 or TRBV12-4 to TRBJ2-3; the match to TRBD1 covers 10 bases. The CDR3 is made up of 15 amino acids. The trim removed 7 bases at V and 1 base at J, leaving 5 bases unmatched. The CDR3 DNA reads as TGTGCCAGCATCCAGGACAGGGGGGGCACAGATACGCAGTATTTT. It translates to CASIQDRGGTDTQYF.

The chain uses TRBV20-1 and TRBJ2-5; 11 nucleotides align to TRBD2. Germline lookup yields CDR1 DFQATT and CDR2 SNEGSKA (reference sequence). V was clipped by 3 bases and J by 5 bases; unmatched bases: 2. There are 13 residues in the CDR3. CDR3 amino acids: CSARASGRETQYF. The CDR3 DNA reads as TGCAGTGCTAGGGCTAGCGGGAGGGAGACCCAGTACTTC.

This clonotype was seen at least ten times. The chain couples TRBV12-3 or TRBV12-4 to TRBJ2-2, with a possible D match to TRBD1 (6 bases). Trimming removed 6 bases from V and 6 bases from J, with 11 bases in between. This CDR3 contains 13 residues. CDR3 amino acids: CASSRQVSGELFF. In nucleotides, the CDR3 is TGTGCCAGCAGCAGACAGGTTTCCGGGGAGCTGTTTTTT.

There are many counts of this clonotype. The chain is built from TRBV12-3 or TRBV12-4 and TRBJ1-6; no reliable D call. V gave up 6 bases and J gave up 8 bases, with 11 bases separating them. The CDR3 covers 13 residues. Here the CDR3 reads CASREEGDSPLHF. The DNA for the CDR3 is TGTGCCAGCAGAGAGGAGGGAGATTCACCCCTCCACTTT.

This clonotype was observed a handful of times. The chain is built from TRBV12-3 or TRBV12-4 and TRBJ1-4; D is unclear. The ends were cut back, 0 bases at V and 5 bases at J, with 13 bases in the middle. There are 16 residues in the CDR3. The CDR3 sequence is CASSLASGWENEKLFF. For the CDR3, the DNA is TGTGCCAGCAGTTTAGCCTCGGGATGGGAAAATGAAAAACTGTTTTTT.

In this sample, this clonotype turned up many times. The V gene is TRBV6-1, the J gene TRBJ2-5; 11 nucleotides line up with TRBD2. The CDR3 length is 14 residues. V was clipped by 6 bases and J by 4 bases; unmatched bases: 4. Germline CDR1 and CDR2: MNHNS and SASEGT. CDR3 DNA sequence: TGTGCCAGCAGCAGGACTAGCGGGTTAGAGACCCAGTACTTC. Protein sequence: CASSRTSGLETQYF.

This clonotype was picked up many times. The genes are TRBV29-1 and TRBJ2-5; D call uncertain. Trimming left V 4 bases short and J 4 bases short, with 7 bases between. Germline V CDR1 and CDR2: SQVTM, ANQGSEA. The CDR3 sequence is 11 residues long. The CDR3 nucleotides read TGCAGCGTTGTTCGGGCAGAGACCCAGTACTTC. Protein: CSVVRAETQYF.

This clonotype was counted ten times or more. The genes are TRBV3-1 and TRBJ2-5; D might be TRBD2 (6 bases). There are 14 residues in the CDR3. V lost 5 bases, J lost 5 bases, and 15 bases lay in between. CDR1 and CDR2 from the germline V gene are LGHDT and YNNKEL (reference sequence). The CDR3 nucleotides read TGTGCCAGCAGCACTAGCTTGGGTGTGGAGACCCAGTACTTC. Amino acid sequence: CASSTSLGVETQYF.